This is a list of T cell receptor beta chains from one sample in a study of memory CD4+ T cells and cytomegalovirus serostatus. Sequencing used immunoSEQ multiplex PCR; TCRdb keeps in-frame clones, though not all of them. This table holds about 60,000 clones, about 78% found once. The sequencing input was memory CD4+ T cells from blood. The origin of the receptors is an adult in good health and CMV-seronegative. Some clones in this sample may be carry-over from other donors' samples. Both conserved end residues are part of each CDR3. D genes are given only for firm matches. Clone size, where shown, is once, few, many, or a class for clones that have expanded.

D gene: NA; J gene: TRBJ2-1; V gene: TRBV7-2; clone size: NA; CDR3 protein: CASSRQEDEQFF; CDR3 DNA: TGTGCCAGCAGCCGACAGGAGGACGAGCAGTTCTTC
D gene: NA; J gene: TRBJ1-4; V gene: TRBV4-3; clone size: NA; CDR3 protein: CASSQDDRRGGKLFF; CDR3 DNA: TGCGCCAGCAGCCAAGATGACAGAAGGGGAGGAAAACTGTTTTTT
D gene: TRBD1; J gene: TRBJ2-7; V gene: TRBV6-5; clone size: NA; CDR3 protein: CASSSGLGQGFYEQYF; CDR3 DNA: TGTGCCAGCAGTTCCGGTCTAGGACAGGGGTTCTACGAGCAGTACTTC
D gene: NA; J gene: TRBJ1-2; V gene: TRBV6-1; clone size: NA; CDR3 protein: CASSEVWSRLYGYTF; CDR3 DNA: TGTGCCAGCAGTGAAGTGTGGAGCCGTTTGTATGGCTACACCTTC
D gene: TRBD1; J gene: TRBJ1-6; V gene: TRBV19; clone size: NA; CDR3 protein: CASSTDRAGSPLHF; CDR3 DNA: TGTGCCAGTAGTACCGACAGGGCTGGATCACCCCTCCACTTT
D gene: TRBD1; J gene: TRBJ2-7; V gene: TRBV20-1; clone size: NA; CDR3 protein: CSALAGTVRYF; CDR3 DNA: TGCAGTGCTCTGGCCGGGACAGTTCGATACTTC
D gene: TRBD1; J gene: TRBJ1-4; V gene: TRBV5-4; clone size: NA; CDR3 protein: CASRGQGSEKLFF; CDR3 DNA: TGTGCCAGCAGAGGACAGGGGAGTGAAAAACTGTTTTTT
D gene: TRBD1; J gene: TRBJ1-5; V gene: TRBV28; clone size: NA; CDR3 protein: CASSLRLGRTGGSVNQPQHF; CDR3 DNA: TGTGCCAGCAGTTTACGGCTAGGGCGTACAGGGGGCTCGGTTAATCAGCCCCAGCATTTT
D gene: NA; J gene: TRBJ2-3; V gene: TRBV5-1; clone size: NA; CDR3 protein: CASSFQIVGDTQYF; CDR3 DNA: TGCGCCAGCAGCTTCCAGATTGTTGGAGATACGCAGTATTTT
D gene: NA; J gene: TRBJ2-7; V gene: TRBV28; clone size: NA; CDR3 protein: CASSWYGRLGYEQYF; CDR3 DNA: TGTGCCAGCAGTTGGTACGGCCGCCTCGGGTACGAGCAGTACTTC
D gene: NA; J gene: TRBJ2-2; V gene: TRBV4-3; clone size: NA; CDR3 protein: CASSQAAAPGNTGELFF; CDR3 DNA: TGCGCCAGCAGCCAAGCAGCCGCGCCCGGGAACACCGGGGAGCTGTTTTTT
D gene: TRBD2; J gene: TRBJ2-1; V gene: TRBV11-2; clone size: once; CDR3 protein: CASSSSGRGHNEQFF; CDR3 DNA: TGTGCCAGCAGTAGTAGCGGGAGGGGCCACAATGAGCAGTTCTTC
D gene: NA; J gene: TRBJ1-1; V gene: TRBV5-1; clone size: few; CDR3 protein: CASKSSENTEAFF; CDR3 DNA: TGCGCCAGCAAATCTTCAGAGAACACTGAAGCTTTCTTT
D gene: TRBD1; J gene: TRBJ2-1; V gene: TRBV4-1; clone size: NA; CDR3 protein: CASSPKGTGEQFF; CDR3 DNA: TGCGCCAGCAGCCCGAAGGGGACAGGCGAGCAGTTCTTC
D gene: TRBD2; J gene: TRBJ2-1; V gene: TRBV6-5; clone size: NA; CDR3 protein: CASSTPGTSGVEQFF; CDR3 DNA: TGTGCCAGCAGTACCCCCGGGACTAGCGGGGTTGAGCAGTTCTTC
D gene: TRBD2; J gene: TRBJ2-1; V gene: TRBV7-2; clone size: NA; CDR3 protein: CASSLGAGEDEFF; CDR3 DNA: TGTGCCAGCAGCTTAGGTGCGGGGGAAGACGAGTTCTTC
D gene: NA; J gene: TRBJ2-7; V gene: TRBV7-2; clone size: NA; CDR3 protein: CASSLGPRSYEQYF; CDR3 DNA: TGTGCCAGCAGCTTAGGGCCCCGCTCCTACGAGCAGTACTTC
D gene: NA; J gene: TRBJ1-2; V gene: TRBV6-1; clone size: once; CDR3 protein: CASTQTSSGPYGYTF; CDR3 DNA: TGTGCCAGCACCCAAACTTCCAGCGGGCCGTATGGCTACACCTTC
D gene: NA; J gene: TRBJ1-6; V gene: TRBV25-1; clone size: few; CDR3 protein: CASSEFRSDSYNSPLHF; CDR3 DNA: TGTGCCAGCAGTGAATTTAGGAGCGATTCCTATAATTCACCCCTCCACTTT
D gene: NA; J gene: TRBJ2-2; V gene: TRBV10-3; clone size: NA; CDR3 protein: CAISESIARTPGELFF; CDR3 DNA: TGTGCCATCAGTGAGTCGATAGCTAGAACACCCGGGGAGCTGTTTTTT
D gene: TRBD1; J gene: TRBJ2-3; V gene: TRBV13; clone size: NA; CDR3 protein: CASSPRDRGNTQYF; CDR3 DNA: TGTGCCAGCAGCCCCCGGGACAGGGGAAATACGCAGTATTTT
D gene: TRBD1; J gene: TRBJ2-7; V gene: TRBV28; clone size: NA; CDR3 protein: CASRTGEAYEQYF; CDR3 DNA: TGTGCCAGCAGAACAGGGGAAGCCTACGAGCAGTACTTC
D gene: NA; J gene: TRBJ2-6; V gene: TRBV28; clone size: NA; CDR3 protein: CASLPLLGDTGANVLTF; CDR3 DNA: TGTGCCAGTTTACCTTTGTTGGGGGACACTGGGGCCAACGTCCTGACTTTC
D gene: TRBD2; J gene: TRBJ2-7; V gene: TRBV5-1; clone size: NA; CDR3 protein: CASSSGLAGAEQYF; CDR3 DNA: TGCGCCAGCAGCTCGGGACTAGCGGGAGCCGAGCAGTACTTC
D gene: NA; J gene: TRBJ1-4; V gene: TRBV19; clone size: few; CDR3 protein: CASSIAQGLGATNEKLFF; CDR3 DNA: TGTGCCAGTAGTATTGCTCAGGGGTTAGGAGCAACTAATGAAAAACTGTTTTTT